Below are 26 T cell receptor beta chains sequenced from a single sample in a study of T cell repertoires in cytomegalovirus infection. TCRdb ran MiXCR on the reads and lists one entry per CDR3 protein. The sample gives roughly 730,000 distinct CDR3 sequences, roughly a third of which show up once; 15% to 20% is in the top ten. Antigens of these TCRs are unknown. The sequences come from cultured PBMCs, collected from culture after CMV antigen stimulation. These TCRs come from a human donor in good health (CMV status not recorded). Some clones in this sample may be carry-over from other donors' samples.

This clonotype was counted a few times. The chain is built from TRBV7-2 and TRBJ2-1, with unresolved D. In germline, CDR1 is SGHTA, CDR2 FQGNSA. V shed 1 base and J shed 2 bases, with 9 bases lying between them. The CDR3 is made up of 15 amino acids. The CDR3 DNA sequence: TGTGCCAGCAGCTTAGACCTATGGCCCTACAATGAGCAGTTCTTC. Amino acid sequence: CASSLDLWPYNEQFF. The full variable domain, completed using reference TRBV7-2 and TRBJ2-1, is GAGVSQSPSNKVTEKGKDVELRCDPISGHTALYWYRQSLGQGLEFLIYFQGNSAPDKSGLPSDRFSAERTGGSVSTLTIQRTQQEDSAVYLCASSLDLWPYNEQFFGPGTRLTVL.

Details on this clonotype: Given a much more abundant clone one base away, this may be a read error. The CDR3 DNA sequence: TGTACCAGCAGAACAAAGGCAGGCCCCTATGAAAAACTGTTTTTT. It specifies CTSRTKAGPYEKLFF. This chain connects TRBV7-2 to TRBJ1-4; D gene unclear. The CDR3 extends over 15 amino acids. The V end lost 6 bases, the J end lost 6 bases, and 17 bases lay between the germline ends. Looked up from germline, CDR1 is SGHTA and CDR2 is FQGNSA.

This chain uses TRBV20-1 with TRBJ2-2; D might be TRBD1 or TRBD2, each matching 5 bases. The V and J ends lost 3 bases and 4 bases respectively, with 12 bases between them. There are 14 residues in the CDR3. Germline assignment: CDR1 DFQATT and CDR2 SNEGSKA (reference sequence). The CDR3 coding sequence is TGCAGTGCTAGTTGGGGGTTGGGCACCGGGGAGCTGTTTTTT. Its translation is CSASWGLGTGELFF.

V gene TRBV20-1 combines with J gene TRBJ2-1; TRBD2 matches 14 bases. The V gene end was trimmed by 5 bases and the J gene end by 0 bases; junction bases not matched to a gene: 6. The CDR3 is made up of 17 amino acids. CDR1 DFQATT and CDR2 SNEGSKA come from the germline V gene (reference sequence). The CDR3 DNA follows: TGCAGTGCTGGGACTAGCGGGGGCCTAAGCTCCTACAATGAGCAGTTCTTC. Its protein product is CSAGTSGGLSSYNEQFF.

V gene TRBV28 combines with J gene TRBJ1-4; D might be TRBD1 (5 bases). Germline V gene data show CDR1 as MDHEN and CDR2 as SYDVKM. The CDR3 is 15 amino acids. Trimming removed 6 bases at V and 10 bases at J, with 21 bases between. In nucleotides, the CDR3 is TGTGCCAGCAGCCCGCCGGGGATGATGGGGGGAAAACTGTTTTTT. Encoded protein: CASSPPGMMGGKLFF.

CDR3 sequence: CAITGASGSSYNEQFF. CDR3 DNA sequence: TGTGCCATCACGGGAGCTAGCGGGAGTTCCTACAATGAGCAGTTCTTC. V and J are TRBV10-3 and TRBJ2-1; 10 bases line up with TRBD2. Trimming at V came to 7 bases and at J to 1 base, leaving 7 bases not matched to a gene. The CDR3 is 16 residues long. Germline lookup yields CDR1 ENHRY and CDR2 SYGVKD.

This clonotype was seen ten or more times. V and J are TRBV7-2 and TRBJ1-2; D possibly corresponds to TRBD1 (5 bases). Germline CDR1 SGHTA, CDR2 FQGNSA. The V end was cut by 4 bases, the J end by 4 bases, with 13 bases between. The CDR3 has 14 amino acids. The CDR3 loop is CASSYRDALYGYTF. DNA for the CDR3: TGTGCCAGCAGCTACCGGGACGCCCTCTATGGCTACACCTTC.

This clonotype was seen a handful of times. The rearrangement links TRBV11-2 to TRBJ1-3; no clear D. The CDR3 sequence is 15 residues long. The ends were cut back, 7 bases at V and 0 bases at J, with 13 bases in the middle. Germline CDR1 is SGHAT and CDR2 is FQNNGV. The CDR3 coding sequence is TGTGCCAGCACCGAACGGTGGTCCTCTGGAAACACCATATATTTT. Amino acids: CASTERWSSGNTIYF. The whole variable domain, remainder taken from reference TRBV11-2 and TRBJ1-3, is EAGVAQSPRYKIIEKRQSVAFWCNPISGHATLYWYQQILGQGPKLLIQFQNNGVVDDSQLPKDRFSAERLKGVDSTLKIQPAKLEDSAVYLCASTERWSSGNTIYFGEGSWLTVV.

The CDR3 loop reads CASSPTSEAGGTDTQYF. CDR3 in DNA: TGTGCCAGCAGTCCTACGAGTGAGGCGGGAGGCACAGATACGCAGTATTTT. The chain joins TRBV12-3 or TRBV12-4 to TRBJ2-3; 7 bases match TRBD2. The trim removed 5 bases at V and 1 base at J, leaving 12 bases unmatched. The CDR3 has 17 residues.

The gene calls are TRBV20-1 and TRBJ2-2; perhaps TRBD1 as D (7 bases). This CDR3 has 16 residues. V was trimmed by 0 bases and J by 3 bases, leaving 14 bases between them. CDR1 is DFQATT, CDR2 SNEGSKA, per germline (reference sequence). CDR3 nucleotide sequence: TGCAGTGCTAGAGACCCACAGGGGAGGTACACCGGGGAGCTGTTTTTT. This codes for CSARDPQGRYTGELFF.

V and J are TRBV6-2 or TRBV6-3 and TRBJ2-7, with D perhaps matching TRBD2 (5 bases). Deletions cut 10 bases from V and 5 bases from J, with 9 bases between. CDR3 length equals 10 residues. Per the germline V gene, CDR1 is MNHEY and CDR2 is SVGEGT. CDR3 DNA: TGTGCCAATCCGAGGGACGAGCAGTACTTC. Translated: CANPRDEQYF.

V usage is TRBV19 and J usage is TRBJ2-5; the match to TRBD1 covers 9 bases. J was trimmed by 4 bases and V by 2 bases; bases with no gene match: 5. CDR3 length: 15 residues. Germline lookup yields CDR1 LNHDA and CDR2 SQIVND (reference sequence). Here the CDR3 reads CASSIPGQGIETQYF. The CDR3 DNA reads TGTGCCAGTAGTATACCGGGACAGGGAATAGAGACCCAGTACTTC.

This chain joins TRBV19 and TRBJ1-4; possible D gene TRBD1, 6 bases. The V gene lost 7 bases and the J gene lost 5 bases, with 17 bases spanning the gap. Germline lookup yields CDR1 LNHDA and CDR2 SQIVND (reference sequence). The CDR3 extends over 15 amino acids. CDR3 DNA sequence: TGTGCCAGTACCACCCGGACAGCCTACAATGAAAAACTGTTTTTT. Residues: CASTTRTAYNEKLFF.

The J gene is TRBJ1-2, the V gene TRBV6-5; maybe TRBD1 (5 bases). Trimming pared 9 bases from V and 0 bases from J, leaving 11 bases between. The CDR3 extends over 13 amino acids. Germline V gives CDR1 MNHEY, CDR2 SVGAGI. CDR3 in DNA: TGTGCCAGTACTAGAGGGGCTAACTATGGCTACACCTTC. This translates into CASTRGANYGYTF.

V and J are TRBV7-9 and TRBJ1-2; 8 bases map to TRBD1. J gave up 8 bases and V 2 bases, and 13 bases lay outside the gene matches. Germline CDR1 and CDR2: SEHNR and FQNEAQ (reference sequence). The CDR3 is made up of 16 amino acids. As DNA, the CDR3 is TGTGCCAGCAGCTTATCGACAGGGGATGAGGGTCTCGGCTACACCTTC. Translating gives CASSLSTGDEGLGYTF.

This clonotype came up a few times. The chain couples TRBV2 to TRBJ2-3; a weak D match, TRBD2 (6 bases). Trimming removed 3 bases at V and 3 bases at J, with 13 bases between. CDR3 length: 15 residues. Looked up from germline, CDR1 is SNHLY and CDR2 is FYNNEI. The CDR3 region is CASSEESGWTDTQYF. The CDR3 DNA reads TGTGCCAGCAGTGAGGAAAGCGGGTGGACAGATACGCAGTATTTT.

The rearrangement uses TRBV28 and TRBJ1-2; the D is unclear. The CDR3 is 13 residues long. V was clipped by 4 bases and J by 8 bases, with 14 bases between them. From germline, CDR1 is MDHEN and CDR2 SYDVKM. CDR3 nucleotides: TGTGCCAGCAGTTCCCCCGCCACCCGAGGCTACACCTTC. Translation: CASSSPATRGYTF.

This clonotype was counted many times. The CDR3 is CASSLLWQGEQYF. Here the CDR3 DNA reads TGTGCCAGCAGCTTACTTTGGCAGGGTGAGCAGTACTTC. This chain uses TRBV7-2 with TRBJ2-7; D possibly corresponds to TRBD1 (5 bases). The germline CDR1 and CDR2 sequences are SGHTA and FQGNSA. The length of the CDR3 is 13 residues. V shed 2 bases and J shed 7 bases, with 12 bases lying between them.

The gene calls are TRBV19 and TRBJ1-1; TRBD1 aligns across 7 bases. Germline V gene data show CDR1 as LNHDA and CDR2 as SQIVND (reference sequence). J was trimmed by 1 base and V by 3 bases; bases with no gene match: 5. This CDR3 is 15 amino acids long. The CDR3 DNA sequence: TGTGCCAGTAGTATCGGCGGGACAGCGAACACTGAAGCTTTCTTT. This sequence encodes CASSIGGTANTEAFF.

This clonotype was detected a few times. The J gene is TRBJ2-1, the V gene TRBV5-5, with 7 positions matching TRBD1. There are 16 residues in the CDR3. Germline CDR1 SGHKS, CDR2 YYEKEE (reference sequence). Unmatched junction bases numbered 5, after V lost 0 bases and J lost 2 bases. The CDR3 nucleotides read TGTGCCAGCAGCTTGGACAGGGGAGTCGCCTACAATGAGCAGTTCTTC. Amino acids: CASSLDRGVAYNEQFF.

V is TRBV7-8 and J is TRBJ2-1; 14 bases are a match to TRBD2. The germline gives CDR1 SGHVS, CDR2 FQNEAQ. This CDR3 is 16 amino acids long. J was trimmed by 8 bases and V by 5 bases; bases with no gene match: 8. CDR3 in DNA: TGTGCCAGCAGCCCTCGACTAGCGGGGGGGCGGGATGAGCAGTTCTTC. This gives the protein CASSPRLAGGRDEQFF.

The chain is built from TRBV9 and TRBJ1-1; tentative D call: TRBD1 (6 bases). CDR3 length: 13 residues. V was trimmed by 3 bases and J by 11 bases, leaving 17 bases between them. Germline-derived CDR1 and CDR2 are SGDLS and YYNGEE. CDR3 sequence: CASSGTDGTKAFF. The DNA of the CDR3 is TGTGCCAGCAGCGGAACAGACGGGACAAAGGCTTTCTTT.

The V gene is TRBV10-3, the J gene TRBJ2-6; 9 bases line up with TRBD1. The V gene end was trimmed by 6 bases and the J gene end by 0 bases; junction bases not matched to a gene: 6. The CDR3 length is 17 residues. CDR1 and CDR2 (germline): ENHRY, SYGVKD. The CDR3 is CAISQGTGSSGANVLTF. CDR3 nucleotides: TGTGCCATCAGCCAAGGGACAGGGAGCTCTGGGGCCAACGTCCTGACTTTC.

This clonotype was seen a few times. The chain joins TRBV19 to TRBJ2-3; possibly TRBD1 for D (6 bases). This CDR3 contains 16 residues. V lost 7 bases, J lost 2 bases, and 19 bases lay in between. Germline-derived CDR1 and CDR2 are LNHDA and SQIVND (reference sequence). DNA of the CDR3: TGTGCCAGTAAACAAACAGGGACATCCTTCACAGATACGCAGTATTTT. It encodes CASKQTGTSFTDTQYF.

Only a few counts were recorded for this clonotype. CDR3 region: CAISEGGSWENEQFF. DNA for the CDR3: TGTGCCATCAGTGAAGGTGGGAGTTGGGAAAATGAGCAGTTCTTC. The V gene is TRBV10-3, the J gene TRBJ2-1, with D tentatively TRBD2 (5 bases). Germline V lookup: CDR1 ENHRY, CDR2 SYGVKD. CDR3 length: 15 residues. V was trimmed by 3 bases and J by 7 bases, leaving 16 bases between them.

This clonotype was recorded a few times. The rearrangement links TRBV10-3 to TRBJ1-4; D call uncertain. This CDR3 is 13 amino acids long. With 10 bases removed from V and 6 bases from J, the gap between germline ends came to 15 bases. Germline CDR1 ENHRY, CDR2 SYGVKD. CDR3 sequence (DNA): TGTGCCACTTCCCCGGCCGCGGATGAAAAACTGTTTTTT. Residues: CATSPAADEKLFF.